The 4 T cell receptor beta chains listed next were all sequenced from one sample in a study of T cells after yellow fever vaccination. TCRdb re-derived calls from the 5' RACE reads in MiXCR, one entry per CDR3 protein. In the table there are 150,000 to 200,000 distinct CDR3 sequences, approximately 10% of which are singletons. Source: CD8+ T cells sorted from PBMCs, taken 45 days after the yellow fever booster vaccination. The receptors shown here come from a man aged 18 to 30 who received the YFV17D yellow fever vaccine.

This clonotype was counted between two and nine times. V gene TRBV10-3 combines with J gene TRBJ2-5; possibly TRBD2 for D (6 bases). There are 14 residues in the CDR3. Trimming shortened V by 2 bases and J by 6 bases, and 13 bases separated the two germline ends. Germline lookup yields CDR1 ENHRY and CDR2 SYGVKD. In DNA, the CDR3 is TGTGCCATCAGTGAGCTGGGACTCTCAAAGACCCAGTACTTC. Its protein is CAISELGLSKTQYF.

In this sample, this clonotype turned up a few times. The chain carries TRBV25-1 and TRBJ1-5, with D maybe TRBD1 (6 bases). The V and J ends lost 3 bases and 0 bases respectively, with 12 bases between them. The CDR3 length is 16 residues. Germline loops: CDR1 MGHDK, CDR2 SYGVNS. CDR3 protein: CASSEDSEYSNQPQHF. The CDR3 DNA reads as TGTGCCAGCAGTGAGGACAGTGAGTATAGCAATCAGCCCCAGCATTTT.

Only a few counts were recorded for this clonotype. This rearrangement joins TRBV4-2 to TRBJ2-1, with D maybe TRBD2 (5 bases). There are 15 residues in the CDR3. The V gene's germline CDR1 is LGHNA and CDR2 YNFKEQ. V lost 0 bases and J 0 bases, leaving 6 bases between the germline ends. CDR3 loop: CASSQEGSSYNEQFF. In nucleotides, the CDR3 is TGTGCCAGCAGCCAAGAGGGGAGCTCCTACAATGAGCAGTTCTTC.

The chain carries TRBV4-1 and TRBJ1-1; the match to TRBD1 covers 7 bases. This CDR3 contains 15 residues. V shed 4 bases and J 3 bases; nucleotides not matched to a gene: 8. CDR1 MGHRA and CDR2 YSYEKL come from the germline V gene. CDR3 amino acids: CASSRIGTEHTEAFF. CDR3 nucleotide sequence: TGCGCCAGCAGCCGGATCGGGACAGAACACACTGAAGCTTTCTTT.